This TCR beta chain was captured in a study of relationships among human T cell subsets. TCR alpha and beta CDR3s were amplified from mRNA by semiquantitative ARM-PCR. ARM-PCR used tagged nested gene-specific primers, then communal superprimers for exponential amplification. MiXCR, run by TCRdb on the multiplex PCR reads, gives a single entry per CDR3 protein. This sample has roughly 7,200 distinct CDR3 sequences, with approximately 70% found just once. Germline lookup yields CDR1 SEHNR and CDR2 FQNEAQ (reference sequence). V was cut by 4 bases and J by 0 bases, with 13 bases left in between. The CDR3 extends over 16 amino acids. Pooled CD4+ and CD8+ T cells were bead-selected with anti-CD45RA to get naive and transitional cells.

The rearrangement links TRBV7-9 to TRBJ1-3, with D unresolved. Sample: naive and transitional (CD45RA+) T cells sorted from blood. The source is a man in his forties or fifties in good health. Written as DNA, the CDR3 is TGTGCCAGCAGCTCCCAGGACGGACTCTCTGGAAACACCATATATTTT. The encoded protein is CASSSQDGLSGNTIYF.